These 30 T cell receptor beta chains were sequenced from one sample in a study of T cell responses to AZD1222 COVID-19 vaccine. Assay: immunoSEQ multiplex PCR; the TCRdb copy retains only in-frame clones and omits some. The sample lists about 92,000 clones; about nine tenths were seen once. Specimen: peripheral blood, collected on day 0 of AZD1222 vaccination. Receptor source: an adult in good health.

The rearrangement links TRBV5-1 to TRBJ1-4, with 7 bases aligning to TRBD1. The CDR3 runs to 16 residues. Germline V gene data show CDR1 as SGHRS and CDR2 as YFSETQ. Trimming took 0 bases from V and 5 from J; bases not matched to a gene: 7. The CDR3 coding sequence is TGCGCCAGCAGCTTGGTACTGGGACAGAAAAATGAAAAACTGTTTTTT. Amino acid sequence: CASSLVLGQKNEKLFF.

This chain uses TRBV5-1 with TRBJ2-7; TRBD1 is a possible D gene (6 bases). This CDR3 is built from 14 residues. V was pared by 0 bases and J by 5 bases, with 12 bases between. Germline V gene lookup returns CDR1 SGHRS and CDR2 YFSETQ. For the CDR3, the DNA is TGCGCCAGCAGCTTGGGAGGGGGAAGGAACGAGCAGTACTTC. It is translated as CASSLGGGRNEQYF.

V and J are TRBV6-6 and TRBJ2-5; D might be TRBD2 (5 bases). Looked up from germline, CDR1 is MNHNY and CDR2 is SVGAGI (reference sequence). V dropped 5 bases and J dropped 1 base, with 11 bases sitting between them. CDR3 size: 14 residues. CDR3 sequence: CASSLSGIQETQYF. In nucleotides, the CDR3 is TGTGCCAGCAGTCTCTCCGGGATCCAAGAGACCCAGTACTTC.

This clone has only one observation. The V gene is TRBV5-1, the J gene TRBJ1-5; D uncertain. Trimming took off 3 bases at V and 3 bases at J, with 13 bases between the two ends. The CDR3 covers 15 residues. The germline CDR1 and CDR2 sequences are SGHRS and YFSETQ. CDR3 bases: TGCGCCAGCAGCTCTCTAGGGAGATTCAATCAGCCCCAGCATTTT. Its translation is CASSSLGRFNQPQHF.

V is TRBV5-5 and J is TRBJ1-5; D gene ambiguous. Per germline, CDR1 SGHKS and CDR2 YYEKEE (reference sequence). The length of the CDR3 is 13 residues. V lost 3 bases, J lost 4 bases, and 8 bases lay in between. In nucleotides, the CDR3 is TGTGCCAGCAGCTGGGAAGGGAATCAGCCCCAGCATTTT. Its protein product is CASSWEGNQPQHF.

CDR3 protein: CASSPQRPPSYEQYF. DNA of the CDR3: TGTGCCAGCAGCCCCCAAAGACCTCCCTCCTACGAGCAGTACTTC. The chain recombines TRBV7-3 with TRBJ2-7; D uncertain. The V end lost 5 bases, the J end lost 0 bases, and 14 bases lay between the germline ends. The germline V gene has CDR1 SGHTA and CDR2 FQGTGA. There are 15 residues in the CDR3.

This CDR3 reads CASTEEDYGYTF. CDR3 DNA sequence: TGTGCCAGTACCGAGGAGGACTATGGCTACACCTTC. The V call is TRBV19, the J call TRBJ1-2; D is unclear. The germline V and J ends were trimmed by 7 bases and 3 bases, with 9 bases remaining between them. The CDR3 has 12 residues. Germline V gene lookup returns CDR1 LNHDA and CDR2 SQIVND (reference sequence).

CDR3 DNA: TGTGCCAGCTCACCACAGGGAGGTTCCGTCTACGAGCAGTACTTC. Its translation is CASSPQGGSVYEQYF. The rearrangement joins TRBV18 to TRBJ2-7; tentatively, D is TRBD2 (6 bases). Germline lookup yields CDR1 KGHSH and CDR2 LQKENI. CDR3 size: 15 residues. Trimming pared 1 base from V and 3 bases from J, leaving 13 bases between.

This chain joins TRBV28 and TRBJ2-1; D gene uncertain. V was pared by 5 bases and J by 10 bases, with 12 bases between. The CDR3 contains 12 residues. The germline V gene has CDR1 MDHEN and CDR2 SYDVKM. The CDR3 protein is CASSPLGAEQFF. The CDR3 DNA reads TGTGCCAGCAGTCCCCTGGGTGCCGAGCAGTTCTTC. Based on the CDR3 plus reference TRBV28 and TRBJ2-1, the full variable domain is DVKVTQSSRYLVKRTGEKVFLECVQDMDHENMFWYRQDPGLGLRLIYFSYDVKMKEKGDIPEGYSVSREKKERFSLILESASTNQTSMYLCASSPLGAEQFFGPGTRLTVL.

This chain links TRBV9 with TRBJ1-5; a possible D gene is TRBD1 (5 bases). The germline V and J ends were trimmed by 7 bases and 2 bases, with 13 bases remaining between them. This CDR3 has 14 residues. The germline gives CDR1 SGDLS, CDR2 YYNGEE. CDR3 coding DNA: TGTGCCAGCGCTCCCGGGGCGGGCAATCAGCCCCAGCATTTT. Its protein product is CASAPGAGNQPQHF.

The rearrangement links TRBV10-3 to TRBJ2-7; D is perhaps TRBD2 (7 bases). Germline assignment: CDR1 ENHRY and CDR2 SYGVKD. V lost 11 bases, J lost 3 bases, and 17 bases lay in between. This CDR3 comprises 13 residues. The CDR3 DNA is TGTGCCGCACGGGGGGCAGCGAGCTACGAGCAGTACTTC. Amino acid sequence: CAARGAASYEQYF.

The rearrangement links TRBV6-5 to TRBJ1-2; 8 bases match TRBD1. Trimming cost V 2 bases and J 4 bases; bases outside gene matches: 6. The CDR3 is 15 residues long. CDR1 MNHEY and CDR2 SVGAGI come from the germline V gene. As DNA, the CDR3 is TGTGCCAGCAGTTACGGGCAGGGGGCTTTCTATGGCTACACCTTC. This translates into CASSYGQGAFYGYTF.

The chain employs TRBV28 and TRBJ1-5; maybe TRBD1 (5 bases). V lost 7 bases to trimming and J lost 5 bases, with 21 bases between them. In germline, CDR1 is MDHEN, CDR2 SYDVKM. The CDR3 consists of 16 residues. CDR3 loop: CASISSGLTRDQPQHF. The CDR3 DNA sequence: TGTGCCAGCATATCCTCGGGACTCACGAGGGATCAGCCCCAGCATTTT.

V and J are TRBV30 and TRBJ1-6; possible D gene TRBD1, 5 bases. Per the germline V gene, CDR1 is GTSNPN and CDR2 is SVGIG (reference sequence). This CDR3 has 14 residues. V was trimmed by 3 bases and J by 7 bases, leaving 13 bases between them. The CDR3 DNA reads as TGTGCCTGGAGGCGGAGACAGTGGAATTCACCCCTCCACTTT. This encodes CAWRRRQWNSPLHF.

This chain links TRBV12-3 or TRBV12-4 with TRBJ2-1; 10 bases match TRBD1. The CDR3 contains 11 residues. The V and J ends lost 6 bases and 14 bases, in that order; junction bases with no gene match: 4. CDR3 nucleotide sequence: TGTGCCAGCAGGTCGACAGGGGGCGAGTTCTTC. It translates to CASRSTGGEFF.

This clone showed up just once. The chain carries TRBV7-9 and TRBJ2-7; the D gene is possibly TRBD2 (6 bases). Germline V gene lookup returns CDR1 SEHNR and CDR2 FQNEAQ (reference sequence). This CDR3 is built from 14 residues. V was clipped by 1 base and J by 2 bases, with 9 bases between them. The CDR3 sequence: CASSLGRRAYEQYF. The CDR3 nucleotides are TGTGCCAGCAGCTTAGGTCGGAGGGCCTACGAGCAGTACTTC.

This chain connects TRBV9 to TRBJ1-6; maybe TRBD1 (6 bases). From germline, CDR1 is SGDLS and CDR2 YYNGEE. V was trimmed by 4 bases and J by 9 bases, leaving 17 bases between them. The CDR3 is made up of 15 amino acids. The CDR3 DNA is TGTGCCAGCAGCCAGACGGGGGGCTGGGGTTCACCCCTCCACTTT. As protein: CASSQTGGWGSPLHF.

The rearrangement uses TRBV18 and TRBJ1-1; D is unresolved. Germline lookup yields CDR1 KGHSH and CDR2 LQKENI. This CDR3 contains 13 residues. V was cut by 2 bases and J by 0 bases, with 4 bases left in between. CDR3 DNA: TGTGCCAGCTCACCAGGGGTGAACACTGAAGCTTTCTTT. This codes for CASSPGVNTEAFF. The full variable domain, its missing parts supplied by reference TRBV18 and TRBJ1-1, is NAGVMQNPRHLVRRRGQEARLRCSPMKGHSHVYWYRQLPEEGLKFMVYLQKENIIDESGMPKERFSAEFPKEGPSILRIQQVVRGDSAAYFCASSPGVNTEAFFGQGTRLTVV.

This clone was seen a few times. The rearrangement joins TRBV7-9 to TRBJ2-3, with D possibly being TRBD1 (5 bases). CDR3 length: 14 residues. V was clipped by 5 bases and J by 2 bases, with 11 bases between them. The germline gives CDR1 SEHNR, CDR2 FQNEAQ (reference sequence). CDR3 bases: TGTGCCAGCAGCCCGCCGACAGTCACAGATACGCAGTATTTT. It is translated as CASSPPTVTDTQYF. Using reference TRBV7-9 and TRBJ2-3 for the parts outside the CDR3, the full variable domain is DTGVSQNPRHKITKRGQNVTFRCDPISEHNRLYWYRQTLGQGPEFLTYFQNEAQLEKSRLLSDRFSAERPKGSFSTLEIQRTEQGDSAMYLCASSPPTVTDTQYFGPGTRLTVL.

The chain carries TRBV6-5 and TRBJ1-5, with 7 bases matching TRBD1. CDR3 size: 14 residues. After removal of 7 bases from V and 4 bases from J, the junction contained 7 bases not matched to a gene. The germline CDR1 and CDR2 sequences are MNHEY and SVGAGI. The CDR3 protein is CASTLNRGNQPQHF. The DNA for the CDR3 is TGTGCCAGCACCCTAAACAGGGGAAATCAGCCCCAGCATTTT.

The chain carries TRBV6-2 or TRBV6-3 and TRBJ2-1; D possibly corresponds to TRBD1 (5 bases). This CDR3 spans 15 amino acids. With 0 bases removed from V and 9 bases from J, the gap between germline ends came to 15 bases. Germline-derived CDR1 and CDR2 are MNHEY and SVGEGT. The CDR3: CASSYSGVGYGEQFF. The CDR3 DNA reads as TGTGCCAGCAGTTACTCAGGGGTAGGCTACGGTGAGCAGTTCTTC.

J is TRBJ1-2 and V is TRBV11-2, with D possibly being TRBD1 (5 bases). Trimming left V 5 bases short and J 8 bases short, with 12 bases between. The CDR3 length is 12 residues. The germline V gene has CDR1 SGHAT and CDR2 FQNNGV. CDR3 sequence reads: CASSGLGEGYTF. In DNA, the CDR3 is TGTGCCAGCAGCGGTTTAGGGGAAGGCTACACCTTC.

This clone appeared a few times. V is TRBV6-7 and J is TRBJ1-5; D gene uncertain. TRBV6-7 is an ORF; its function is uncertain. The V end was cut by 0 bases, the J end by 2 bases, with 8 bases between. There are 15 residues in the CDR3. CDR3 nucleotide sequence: TGTGCCAGCAGTTACTCACCCAACCGCAATCAGCCCCAGCATTTT. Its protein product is CASSYSPNRNQPQHF.

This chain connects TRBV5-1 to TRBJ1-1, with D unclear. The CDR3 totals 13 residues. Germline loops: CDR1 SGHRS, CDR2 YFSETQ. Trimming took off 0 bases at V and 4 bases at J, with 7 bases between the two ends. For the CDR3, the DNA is TGCGCCAGCAGCTTGGATCCGAGCACTGAAGCTTTCTTT. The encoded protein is CASSLDPSTEAFF.

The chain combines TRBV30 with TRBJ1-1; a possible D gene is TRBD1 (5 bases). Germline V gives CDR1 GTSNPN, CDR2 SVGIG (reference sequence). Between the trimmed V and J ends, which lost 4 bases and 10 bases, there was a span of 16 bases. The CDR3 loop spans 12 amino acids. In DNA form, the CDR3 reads TGTGCCTGGACTGGGGGACCCCTGAGAGCTTTCTTT. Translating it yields CAWTGGPLRAFF.

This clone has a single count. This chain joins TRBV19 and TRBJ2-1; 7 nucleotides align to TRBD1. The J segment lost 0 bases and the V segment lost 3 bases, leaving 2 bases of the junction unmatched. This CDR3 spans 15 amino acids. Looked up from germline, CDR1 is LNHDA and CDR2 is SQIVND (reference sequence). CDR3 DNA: TGTGCCAGTAGTATGACAGGGCACTCCTACAATGAGCAGTTCTTC. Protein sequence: CASSMTGHSYNEQFF.

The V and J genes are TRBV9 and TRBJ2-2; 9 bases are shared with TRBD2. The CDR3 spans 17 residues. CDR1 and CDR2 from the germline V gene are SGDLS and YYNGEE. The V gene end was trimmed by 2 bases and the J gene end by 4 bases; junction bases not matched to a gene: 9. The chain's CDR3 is CASSVEPGLAATGELFF. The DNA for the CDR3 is TGTGCCAGCAGCGTTGAACCGGGACTAGCCGCCACCGGGGAGCTGTTTTTT.

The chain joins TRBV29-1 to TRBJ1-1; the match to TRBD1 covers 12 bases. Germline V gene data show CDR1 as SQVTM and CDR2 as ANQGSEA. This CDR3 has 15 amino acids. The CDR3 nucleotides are TGCACGGCCAGGGGGACAGGGGGCACTGTGACTGAAGCTTTCTTT. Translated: CTARGTGGTVTEAFF.

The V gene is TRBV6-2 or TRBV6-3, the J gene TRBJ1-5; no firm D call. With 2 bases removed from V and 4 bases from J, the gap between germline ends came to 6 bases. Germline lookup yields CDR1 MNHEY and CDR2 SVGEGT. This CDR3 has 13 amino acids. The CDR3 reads CASSYGSNQPQHF. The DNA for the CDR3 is TGTGCCAGCAGTTACGGAAGTAATCAGCCCCAGCATTTT.

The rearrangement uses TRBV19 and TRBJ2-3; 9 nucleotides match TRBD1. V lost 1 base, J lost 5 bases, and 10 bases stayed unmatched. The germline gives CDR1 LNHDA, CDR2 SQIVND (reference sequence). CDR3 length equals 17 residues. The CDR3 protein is CASSIVWGQGHQDTQYF. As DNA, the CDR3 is TGTGCCAGTAGTATAGTGTGGGGACAGGGACACCAAGATACGCAGTATTTT. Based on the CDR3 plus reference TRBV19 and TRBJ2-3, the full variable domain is DGGITQSPKYLFRKEGQNVTLSCEQNLNHDAMYWYRQDPGQGLRLIYYSQIVNDFQKGDIAEGYSVSREKKESFPLTVTSAQKNPTAFYLCASSIVWGQGHQDTQYFGPGTRLTVL.